The 15 T cell receptor beta chains below were found in one sample sequenced in a study of technical replicates of blood from a few donors. The assay was immunoSEQ multiplex PCR, and TCRdb's table has in-frame clones only and misses some. The sample has approximately 16,000 clones; about 87% are singletons. The sample taken for sequencing was PBMCs. These receptors were taken from a human donor in good health.

The rearrangement links TRBV30 to TRBJ1-3; 8 bases are shared with TRBD1. Trimming cost V 0 bases and J 1 base; bases outside gene matches: 14. Per germline, CDR1 GTSNPN and CDR2 SVGIG (reference sequence). The CDR3 contains 19 residues. The CDR3 nucleotides read TGTGCCTGGAGTGTGGGGCAGGGGGCCTGGCAAGGATCTGGAAACACCATATATTTT. It translates to CAWSVGQGAWQGSGNTIYF.

The chain links TRBV29-1 to TRBJ2-1; the D gene is possibly TRBD1 (6 bases). The germline V gene encodes CDR1 SQVTM and CDR2 ANQGSEA. Trimming left V 4 bases short and J 3 bases short, with 16 bases between. The CDR3 runs to 15 residues. The CDR3 spells CSVVGTTGNYNEQFF. The DNA for the CDR3 is TGCAGCGTTGTGGGGACCACAGGGAACTACAATGAGCAGTTCTTC.

The chain uses TRBV28 and TRBJ2-7; perhaps TRBD2 as D (6 bases). The ends were cut back, 5 bases at V and 1 base at J, with 21 bases in the middle. The CDR3 consists of 17 residues. Germline loops: CDR1 MDHEN, CDR2 SYDVKM. The CDR3 DNA sequence: TGTGCCAGCAGTCGCTTCGCCGGGACTCGGAAGTCCTACGAGCAGTACTTC. This gives the protein CASSRFAGTRKSYEQYF.

This chain links TRBV5-1 with TRBJ1-3; no reliable D call. V was trimmed by 0 bases and J by 0 bases, leaving 10 bases between them. CDR3 length: 16 amino acids. Germline V CDR1 and CDR2: SGHRS, YFSETQ. The CDR3 protein is CASSLGQEVSGNTIYF. CDR3 DNA sequence: TGCGCCAGCAGCTTGGGGCAGGAAGTCTCTGGAAACACCATATATTTT.

This chain uses TRBV6-5 with TRBJ1-2, with 9 bases aligning to TRBD1. Germline loops: CDR1 MNHEY, CDR2 SVGAGI. V shed 6 bases and J 7 bases; nucleotides not matched to a gene: 9. The CDR3 extends over 14 amino acids. Here the CDR3 reads CASRGDRAKGGYTF. CDR3 bases: TGTGCCAGCAGGGGGGACAGGGCAAAGGGTGGCTACACCTTC.

The sample holds one count of this clone. The chain employs TRBV4-1 and TRBJ1-4; 9 bases agree with TRBD1. This CDR3 has 15 amino acids. The germline gives CDR1 MGHRA, CDR2 YSYEKL. The V and J ends lost 3 bases and 5 bases, in that order; junction bases with no gene match: 4. This CDR3 reads CASSHRDRANEKLFF. The DNA for the CDR3 is TGCGCCAGCAGCCATCGGGACAGGGCGAATGAAAAACTGTTTTTT.

This clone is a singleton in its sample. The chain has TRBV5-1 and TRBJ2-6, with D perhaps TRBD2 (5 bases). Looked up from germline, CDR1 is SGHRS and CDR2 is YFSETQ. CDR3 size: 15 residues. V lost 4 bases and J 1 base, leaving 9 bases between the germline ends. CDR3 coding DNA: TGCGCCAGCAGCCTGAGGGAATCTGGGGCCAACGTCCTGACTTTC. As protein: CASSLRESGANVLTF.

The chain has TRBV9 and TRBJ2-7; 9 bases match TRBD1. In germline, CDR1 is SGDLS, CDR2 YYNGEE. The V and J ends lost 0 bases and 5 bases, in that order; junction bases with no gene match: 6. The length of the CDR3 is 15 residues. CDR3 in amino acids: CASSVAPTGGDEQYF. The CDR3 bases are TGTGCCAGCAGCGTAGCGCCGACAGGGGGTGACGAGCAGTACTTC.

J is TRBJ2-3 and V is TRBV28; tentative D call: TRBD2 (5 bases). Looked up from germline, CDR1 is MDHEN and CDR2 is SYDVKM. CDR3 size: 15 residues. Deletions cut 7 bases from V and 1 base from J, with 15 bases between. The CDR3 loop reads CASTPPAGRTDTQYF. CDR3 coding DNA: TGTGCCAGCACCCCCCCGGCGGGTCGCACAGATACGCAGTATTTT.

This clone is a singleton in its sample. The chain links TRBV10-2 to TRBJ2-1; a weak D match, TRBD2 (5 bases). From germline, CDR1 is WSHSY and CDR2 SAAADI. This CDR3 comprises 16 residues. The ends were cut back, 1 base at V and 0 bases at J, with 10 bases in the middle. In DNA, the CDR3 is TGCGCCAGCAGTGAGTGGGTGGGGAGCTCCTACAATGAGCAGTTCTTC. It encodes CASSEWVGSSYNEQFF.

The chain has TRBV7-9 and TRBJ1-5; TRBD1 matches at 9 bases. The junction had 1 base not matched to a gene; V was cut back by 0 bases and J by 4 bases. CDR1 and CDR2 from the germline V gene are SEHNR and FQNEAQ (reference sequence). The CDR3 has 15 residues. The DNA for the CDR3 is TGTGCCAGCAGCTTAGCGGGGACAGGGAATCAGCCCCAGCATTTT. Its translation: CASSLAGTGNQPQHF.

The chain combines TRBV7-9 with TRBJ1-1; no firm D call. Germline V gene data show CDR1 as SEHNR and CDR2 as FQNEAQ (reference sequence). This CDR3 has 12 amino acids. The V and J ends lost 4 bases and 0 bases respectively, with 3 bases between them. The CDR3 protein is CASSSVNTEAFF. The DNA for the CDR3 is TGTGCCAGCAGCTCAGTGAACACTGAAGCTTTCTTT.

This rearrangement joins TRBV5-1 to TRBJ2-1, with D perhaps matching TRBD2 (5 bases). In germline, CDR1 is SGHRS, CDR2 YFSETQ. This CDR3 region has 15 residues. Trimming took off 1 base at V and 15 bases at J, with 23 bases between the two ends. Here the CDR3 DNA reads TGCGCCAGCAGCTTGACCCAGGCCGAGGGAACACAGCGGTTCTTC. Its protein product is CASSLTQAEGTQRFF.

The J gene is TRBJ2-7, the V gene TRBV5-1, with D perhaps matching TRBD2 (5 bases). V dropped 2 bases and J dropped 6 bases, with 15 bases sitting between them. Germline V gene data show CDR1 as SGHRS and CDR2 as YFSETQ. The CDR3 covers 14 residues. CDR3 in DNA: TGCGCCAGCAGCTTTAGTAGCGCAAGCCCCGAGCAGTACTTC. This sequence encodes CASSFSSASPEQYF.

The genes are TRBV4-1 and TRBJ1-2; D is unresolved. V was clipped by 4 bases and J by 8 bases, with 17 bases between them. Germline V gene data show CDR1 as MGHRA and CDR2 as YSYEKL. The CDR3 sequence is 14 residues long. The CDR3 DNA reads TGCGCCAGCAGCCCTGAGGGATTCAAGGTCGGCTACACCTTC. Translating gives CASSPEGFKVGYTF.